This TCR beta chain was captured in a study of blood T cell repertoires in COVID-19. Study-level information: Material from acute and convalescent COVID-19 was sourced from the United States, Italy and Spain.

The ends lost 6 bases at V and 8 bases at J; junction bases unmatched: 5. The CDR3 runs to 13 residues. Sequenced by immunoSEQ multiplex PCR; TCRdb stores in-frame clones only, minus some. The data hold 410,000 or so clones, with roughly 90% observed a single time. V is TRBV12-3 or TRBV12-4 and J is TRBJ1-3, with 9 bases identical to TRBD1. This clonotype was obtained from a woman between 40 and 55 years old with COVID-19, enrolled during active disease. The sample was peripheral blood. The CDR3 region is CASSLQGADTIYF. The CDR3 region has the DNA TGTGCCAGCAGCTTACAGGGGGCTGACACCATATATTTT.